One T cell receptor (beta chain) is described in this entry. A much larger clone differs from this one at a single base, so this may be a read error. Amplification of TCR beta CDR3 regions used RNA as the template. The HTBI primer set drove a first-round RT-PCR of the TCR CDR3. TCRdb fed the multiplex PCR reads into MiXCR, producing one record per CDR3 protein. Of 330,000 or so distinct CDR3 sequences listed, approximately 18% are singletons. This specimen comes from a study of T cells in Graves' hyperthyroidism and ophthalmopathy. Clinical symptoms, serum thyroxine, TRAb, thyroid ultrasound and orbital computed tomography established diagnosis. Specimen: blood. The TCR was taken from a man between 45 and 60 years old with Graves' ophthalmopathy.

For the CDR3, the DNA is TGTGCCAGCAAAGGGCAGTCGGACCATGGCTACACCTTC. It is translated as CASKGQSDHGYTF. V is TRBV9 and J is TRBJ1-2; D uncertain. Germline V lookup: CDR1 SGDLS, CDR2 YYNGEE. Trimming shortened V by 6 bases and J by 6 bases, and 15 bases separated the two germline ends. There are 13 residues in the CDR3.